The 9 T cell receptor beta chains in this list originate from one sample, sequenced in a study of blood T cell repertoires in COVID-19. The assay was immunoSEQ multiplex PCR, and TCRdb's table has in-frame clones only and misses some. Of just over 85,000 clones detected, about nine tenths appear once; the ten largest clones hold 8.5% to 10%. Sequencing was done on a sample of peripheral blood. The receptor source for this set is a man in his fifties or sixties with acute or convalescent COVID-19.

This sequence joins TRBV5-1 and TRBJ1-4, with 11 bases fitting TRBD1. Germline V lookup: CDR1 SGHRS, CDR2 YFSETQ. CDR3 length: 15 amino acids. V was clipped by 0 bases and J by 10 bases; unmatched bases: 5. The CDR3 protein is CASSLEGQGGAKLFF. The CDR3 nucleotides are TGCGCCAGCAGCTTGGAGGGACAGGGGGGCGCAAAACTGTTTTTT. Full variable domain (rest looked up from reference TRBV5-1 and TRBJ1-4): KAGVTQTPRYLIKTRGQQVTLSCSPISGHRSVSWYQQTPGQGLQFLFEYFSETQRNKGNFPGRFSGRQFSNSRSEMNVSTLELGDSALYLCASSLEGQGGAKLFFGSGTQLSVL.

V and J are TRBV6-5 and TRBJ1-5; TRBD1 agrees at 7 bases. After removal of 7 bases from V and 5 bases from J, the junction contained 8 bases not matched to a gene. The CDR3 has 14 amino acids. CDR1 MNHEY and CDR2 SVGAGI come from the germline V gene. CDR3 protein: CASKKGTDDQPQHF. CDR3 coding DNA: TGTGCCAGCAAAAAAGGGACAGACGATCAGCCCCAGCATTTT.

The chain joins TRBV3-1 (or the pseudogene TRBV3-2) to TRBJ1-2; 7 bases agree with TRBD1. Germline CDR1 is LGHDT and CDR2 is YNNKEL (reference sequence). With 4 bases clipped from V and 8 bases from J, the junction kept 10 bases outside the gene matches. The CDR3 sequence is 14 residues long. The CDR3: CASSPLGQAGGYTF. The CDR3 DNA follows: TGTGCCAGCAGCCCCCTAGGACAGGCGGGGGGCTACACCTTC.

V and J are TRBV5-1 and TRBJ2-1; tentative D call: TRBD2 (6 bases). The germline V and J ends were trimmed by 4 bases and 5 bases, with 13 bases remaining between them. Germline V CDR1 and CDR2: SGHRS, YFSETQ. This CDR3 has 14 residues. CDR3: CASSPGLINNEQFF. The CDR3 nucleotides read TGCGCCAGCAGCCCCGGACTAATCAACAATGAGCAGTTCTTC.

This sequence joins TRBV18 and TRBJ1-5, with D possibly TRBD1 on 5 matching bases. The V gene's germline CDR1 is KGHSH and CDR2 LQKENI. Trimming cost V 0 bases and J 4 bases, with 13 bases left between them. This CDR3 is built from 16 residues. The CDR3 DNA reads TGTGCCAGCTCACCACCGGTCGTGGCAGGGAATCAGCCCCAGCATTTT. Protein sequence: CASSPPVVAGNQPQHF.

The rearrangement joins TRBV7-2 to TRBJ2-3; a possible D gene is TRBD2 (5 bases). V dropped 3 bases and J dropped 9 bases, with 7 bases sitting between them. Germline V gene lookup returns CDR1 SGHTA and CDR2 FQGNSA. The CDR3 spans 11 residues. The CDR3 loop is CASSFEGTQYF. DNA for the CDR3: TGTGCCAGCAGCTTTGAGGGAACGCAGTATTTT.

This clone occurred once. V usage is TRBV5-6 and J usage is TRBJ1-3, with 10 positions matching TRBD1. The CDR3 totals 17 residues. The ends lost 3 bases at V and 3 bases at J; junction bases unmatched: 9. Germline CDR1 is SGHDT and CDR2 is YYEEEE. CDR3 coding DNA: TGTGCCAGCAGCTACCGTGTGACAGGGGGCGTTGGAAACACCATATATTTT. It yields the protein CASSYRVTGGVGNTIYF. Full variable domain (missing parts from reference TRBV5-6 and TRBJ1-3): DAGVTQSPTHLIKTRGQQVTLRCSPKSGHDTVSWYQQALGQGPQFIFQYYEEEERQRGNFPDRFSGHQFPNYSSELNVNALLLGDSALYLCASSYRVTGGVGNTIYFGEGSWLTVV.

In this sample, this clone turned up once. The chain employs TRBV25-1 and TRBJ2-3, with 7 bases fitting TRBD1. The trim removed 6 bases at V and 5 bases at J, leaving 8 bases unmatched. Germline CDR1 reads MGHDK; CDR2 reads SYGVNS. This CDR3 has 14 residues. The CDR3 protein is CASSFLGGGDTQYF. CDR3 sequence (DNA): TGTGCCAGCAGCTTCCTAGGGGGCGGAGATACGCAGTATTTT. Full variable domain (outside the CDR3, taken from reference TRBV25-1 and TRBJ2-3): EADIYQTPRYLVIGTGKKITLECSQTMGHDKMYWYQQDPGMELHLIHYSYGVNSTEKGDLSSESTVSRIRTEHFPLTLESARPSHTSQYLCASSFLGGGDTQYFGPGTRLTVL.

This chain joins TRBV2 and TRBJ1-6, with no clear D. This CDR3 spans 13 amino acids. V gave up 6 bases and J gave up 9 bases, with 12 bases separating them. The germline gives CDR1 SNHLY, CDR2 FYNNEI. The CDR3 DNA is TGTGCCAGCAGAGTTTCCTTTAGTTCACCCCTCCACTTT. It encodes CASRVSFSSPLHF.